This T cell receptor (beta chain) was identified during a study of blood T cell repertoires in COVID-19. Study-level background: The samples span acute and convalescent COVID-19 from the United States, Italy and Spain.

Here immunoSEQ multiplex PCR was the method, and the copy in TCRdb shows in-frame clones only, minus some. The table has over 150,000 clones, around 81% seen once. Seattle participants joined during active infection and were tracked over time. V gave up 5 bases and J gave up 5 bases; unmatched junction bases: 15. This CDR3 contains 17 residues. CDR1 SEHNR and CDR2 FQNEAQ come from the germline V gene (reference sequence). The chain carries TRBV7-9 and TRBJ2-1; TRBD1 matches 7 bases. This TCR derives from a woman over 75 with COVID-19, enrolled during active disease. The sequencing sample was made of peripheral blood. The CDR3 spells CASSTLTGKGRDNEQFF. The CDR3 nucleotides are TGTGCCAGCAGCACACTGACAGGGAAGGGTCGGGACAATGAGCAGTTCTTC.